These 17 T cell receptor beta chains share one sample of origin, sequenced in a study of T cell responses to AZD1222 COVID-19 vaccine. Produced via immunoSEQ multiplex PCR; TCRdb's table is partial and in-frame only. The sample has 150,000 or so clones, 85% to 95% seen once; the top ten hold over 0.9%. Sequencing was performed on peripheral blood, taken on day 0 of MenACWY control vaccination. The source is an adult in good health.

The chain employs TRBV2 and TRBJ1-2; weak D call: TRBD1 (5 bases). V lost 4 bases, J lost 7 bases, and 13 bases lay in between. The CDR3 contains 13 residues. In germline, CDR1 is SNHLY, CDR2 FYNNEI. CDR3 amino acids: CASSVQGGAGYTF. The CDR3 DNA reads as TGTGCCAGCAGTGTTCAGGGAGGTGCTGGCTACACCTTC.

V gene TRBV19 combines with J gene TRBJ1-5; tentative D call: TRBD1 (5 bases). Trimming shortened V by 0 bases and J by 5 bases, and 11 bases separated the two germline ends. Germline CDR1 and CDR2: LNHDA and SQIVND (reference sequence). The CDR3 has 15 residues. CDR3 region: CASSIEGRQDQPQHF. CDR3 DNA: TGTGCCAGTAGTATAGAGGGGCGCCAAGATCAGCCCCAGCATTTT.

This clone was recorded once. The CDR3 DNA is TGTGCCAGCAGTTCATTTGTAAATGAGCAGTTCTTC. As protein: CASSSFVNEQFF. This sequence joins TRBV28 and TRBJ2-1, with D uncertain. Germline V gene lookup returns CDR1 MDHEN and CDR2 SYDVKM. Trimming removed 4 bases from V and 7 bases from J, with 8 bases in between. This CDR3 is 12 amino acids long. The full variable domain, rest sourced from reference TRBV28 and TRBJ2-1, is DVKVTQSSRYLVKRTGEKVFLECVQDMDHENMFWYRQDPGLGLRLIYFSYDVKMKEKGDIPEGYSVSREKKERFSLILESASTNQTSMYLCASSSFVNEQFFGPGTRLTVL.

The V and J genes are TRBV4-1 and TRBJ2-1, with 9 bases matching TRBD1. This CDR3 has 18 residues. CDR1 is MGHRA, CDR2 YSYEKL, per germline. V lost 3 bases and J lost 2; bases outside the gene matches: 11. The CDR3 reads CASSHKGIGTGPYNEQFF. The CDR3 coding sequence is TGCGCCAGCAGCCATAAAGGGATCGGGACAGGGCCCTACAATGAGCAGTTCTTC.

This clone was seen just once. The CDR3 region is CASSLPGTSGYEQYF. In DNA form, the CDR3 reads TGTGCCAGCAGTCTCCCGGGGACTAGCGGCTACGAGCAGTACTTC. The genes are TRBV28 and TRBJ2-7; 11 nucleotides align to TRBD2. V dropped 5 bases and J dropped 3; count of bases not matched to a gene: 6. Germline V gives CDR1 MDHEN, CDR2 SYDVKM. The CDR3 sequence is 15 residues long.

V usage is TRBV2 and J usage is TRBJ2-2, with no clear D. The CDR3 length is 13 residues. Germline CDR1 SNHLY, CDR2 FYNNEI. V lost 7 bases and J 2 bases, leaving 8 bases between the germline ends. In nucleotides, the CDR3 is TGTGCCAGCAACGTAAGAAACACCGGGGAGCTGTTTTTT. Encoded protein: CASNVRNTGELFF.

This rearrangement joins TRBV7-9 to TRBJ2-7, with 9 bases that match TRBD2. This CDR3 comprises 14 residues. Losses at the gene ends were 4 bases for V and 3 bases for J; bases not matched to a gene: 4. From germline, CDR1 is SEHNR and CDR2 FQNEAQ (reference sequence). The CDR3 DNA sequence: TGTGCCAGCAGCTCTAGCGGGGCAAACTACGAGCAGTACTTC. The encoded protein is CASSSSGANYEQYF. Full variable domain (outside the CDR3, taken from reference TRBV7-9 and TRBJ2-7): DTGVSQNPRHKITKRGQNVTFRCDPISEHNRLYWYRQTLGQGPEFLTYFQNEAQLEKSRLLSDRFSAERPKGSFSTLEIQRTEQGDSAMYLCASSSSGANYEQYFGPGTRLTVT.

V is TRBV6-2 or TRBV6-3 and J is TRBJ2-7, with TRBD2 identical over 7 bases. The CDR3 has 12 amino acids. Germline V gene sequence: CDR1 MNHEY, CDR2 SVGEGT. The trim removed 4 bases at V and 9 bases at J, leaving 6 bases unmatched. CDR3 DNA sequence: TGTGCCAGCAGTTCCAGACGCGGGGGGCAGTACTTC. Protein: CASSSRRGGQYF.

This chain joins TRBV16 and TRBJ1-2; D uncertain. Between the trimmed V and J ends, which lost 1 base and 8 bases, there was a span of 11 bases. Germline lookup yields CDR1 KGHSY and CDR2 FQNENV. The CDR3 is made up of 13 amino acids. In nucleotides, the CDR3 is TGTGCCAGCAGCCAATTTACCGGGCGAGGCTACACCTTC. The encoded protein is CASSQFTGRGYTF.

This clone appeared a few times. The V and J genes are TRBV6-5 and TRBJ1-1; TRBD1 is a possible D gene (6 bases). Germline CDR1 reads MNHEY; CDR2 reads SVGAGI. The CDR3 covers 14 residues. V gave up 2 bases and J gave up 3 bases, with 10 bases separating them. CDR3 amino acids: CASSYTGRDTEAFF. CDR3 coding DNA: TGTGCCAGCAGTTACACAGGGAGGGACACTGAAGCTTTCTTT.

This sequence joins TRBV3-1 (or the pseudogene TRBV3-2) and TRBJ2-5; 8 bases agree with TRBD1. Germline V gene sequence: CDR1 LGHDT, CDR2 YNNKEL (reference sequence). Germline trimming cut 4 bases from V and 5 bases from J; bases unmatched to any gene: 3. The CDR3 has 13 residues. CDR3 sequence reads: CASSPGGRETQYF. CDR3 DNA sequence: TGTGCCAGCAGCCCAGGGGGCCGGGAGACCCAGTACTTC.

The V call is TRBV11-2, the J call TRBJ2-7; no definite D call. The V gene's germline CDR1 is SGHAT and CDR2 FQNNGV. The CDR3 length is 13 residues. V lost 5 bases to trimming and J lost 4 bases, with 12 bases between them. The DNA for the CDR3 is TGTGCCAGCAGCCCTGTTTATCATTACGAGCAGTACTTC. Amino acids: CASSPVYHYEQYF.

V is TRBV6-4 and J is TRBJ2-3; 8 positions agree with TRBD2. Germline V gene lookup returns CDR1 MRHNA and CDR2 SNTAGT. V lost 4 bases and J lost 2; bases outside the gene matches: 2. The CDR3 covers 14 residues. CDR3 residues: CASSVAGLTDTQYF. The CDR3 coding sequence is TGTGCCAGCAGTGTAGCGGGACTCACAGATACGCAGTATTTT.

This clone was detected only once. The chain combines TRBV12-3 or TRBV12-4 with TRBJ2-2; a possible D gene is TRBD2 (6 bases). The ends were cut back, 7 bases at V and 6 bases at J, with 6 bases in the middle. The CDR3 loop spans 11 amino acids. The CDR3 spells CASTGAGELFF. For the CDR3, the DNA is TGTGCCAGCACGGGGGCCGGGGAGCTGTTTTTT.

The J gene is TRBJ2-7, the V gene TRBV5-1; D ambiguous. The ends were cut back, 0 bases at V and 7 bases at J, with 17 bases in the middle. Per the germline V gene, CDR1 is SGHRS and CDR2 is YFSETQ. The CDR3 has 15 residues. The CDR3 loop is CASSLGGDSTGEQYF. The CDR3 DNA reads TGCGCCAGCAGCTTGGGTGGGGATTCGACGGGTGAGCAGTACTTC.

The genes are TRBV6-5 and TRBJ1-1; D remains ambiguous. Germline assignment: CDR1 MNHEY and CDR2 SVGAGI. The CDR3 totals 14 residues. V gave up 6 bases and J gave up 0 bases, with 11 bases separating them. This CDR3 is CASRSTEMNTEAFF. The CDR3, as DNA: TGTGCCAGCAGGAGTACAGAGATGAACACTGAAGCTTTCTTT.

The V gene is TRBV19, the J gene TRBJ2-7; TRBD2 aligns across 9 bases. Germline V gene data show CDR1 as LNHDA and CDR2 as SQIVND (reference sequence). The CDR3 has 16 amino acids. J lost 0 bases, V lost 2 bases, and 5 bases had no gene match. This CDR3 is CASSISIAGVSYEQYF. The CDR3 DNA reads TGTGCCAGTAGTATATCTATAGCGGGAGTCTCCTACGAGCAGTACTTC. Variable domain in full (rest from reference TRBV19 and TRBJ2-7): DGGITQSPKYLFRKEGQNVTLSCEQNLNHDAMYWYRQDPGQGLRLIYYSQIVNDFQKGDIAEGYSVSREKKESFPLTVTSAQKNPTAFYLCASSISIAGVSYEQYFGPGTRLTVT.